The 20 T cell receptor beta chains below were found in one sample sequenced in a study of shared clonotypes between healthy human individuals. The table came from immunoSEQ multiplex PCR; TCRdb's copy has only in-frame clones and leaves some out. Here the sample spans 1.5 million to 1.9 million clones, approximately 98% being singletons. The sample comprised naive CD4+ T cells sorted from blood. Subset specified: CD45RA+ positively selected. All receptors come from a young man in good health.

This chain joins TRBV27 and TRBJ2-2, with a weak D call TRBD1 (5 bases). The ends were cut back, 1 base at V and 5 bases at J, with 14 bases in the middle. This CDR3 spans 16 amino acids. Per the germline V gene, CDR1 is MNHEY and CDR2 is SMNVEV (reference sequence). The CDR3 coding sequence is TGTGCCAGCAGTTTATGGCAGGGCGAAGGGACCGGGGAGCTGTTTTTT. It yields the protein CASSLWQGEGTGELFF.

The J gene is TRBJ1-5, the V gene TRBV5-3; no clear D. TRBV5-3 is filed as an ORF, its function uncertain. The V end was cut by 2 bases, the J end by 1 base, with 10 bases between. The CDR3 is 15 amino acids. DNA of the CDR3: TGTGCCAGAAGCTTTGATGACAAGAGCAATCAGCCCCAGCATTTT. Encoded protein: CARSFDDKSNQPQHF.

The chain carries TRBV6-6 and TRBJ1-4; D unclear. The CDR3 loop spans 11 amino acids. V lost 6 bases and J 5 bases, leaving 4 bases between the germline ends. Germline CDR1 and CDR2: MNHNY and SVGAGI (reference sequence). CDR3 in amino acids: CASSSNEKLFF. The CDR3, as DNA: TGTGCCAGCAGCTCGAATGAAAAACTGTTTTTT.

The chain carries TRBV5-4 and TRBJ2-4; 8 positions agree with TRBD1. This CDR3 has 16 amino acids. Trimming removed 4 bases from V and 0 bases from J; junction bases left unmatched: 6. Per the germline V gene, CDR1 is SGHNT and CDR2 is YYREEE (reference sequence). CDR3: CASSPGQGRAKNIQYF. The CDR3 nucleotides read TGTGCCAGCAGCCCAGGACAGGGAAGAGCCAAAAACATTCAGTACTTC.

The CDR3 is CASSLGQGASPGELFF. The DNA for the CDR3 is TGCGCCAGCAGCTTGGGACAGGGGGCAAGTCCCGGGGAGCTGTTTTTT. The rearrangement joins TRBV5-1 to TRBJ2-2; 10 bases agree with TRBD1. There are 16 residues in the CDR3. Trimming removed 0 bases from V and 6 bases from J; junction bases left unmatched: 5. The germline V gene has CDR1 SGHRS and CDR2 YFSETQ.

The V gene is TRBV11-2, the J gene TRBJ2-4, with TRBD2 identical over 13 bases. Germline CDR1 SGHAT, CDR2 FQNNGV. Trimming cost V 5 bases and J 7 bases; bases outside gene matches: 5. The CDR3 extends over 15 amino acids. The CDR3: CASSPWTSGSNIQYF. The CDR3 bases are TGTGCCAGCAGCCCGTGGACTAGCGGGAGTAACATTCAGTACTTC. Using reference TRBV11-2 and TRBJ2-4 for the parts outside the CDR3, the full variable domain is EAGVAQSPRYKIIEKRQSVAFWCNPISGHATLYWYQQILGQGPKLLIQFQNNGVVDDSQLPKDRFSAERLKGVDSTLKIQPAKLEDSAVYLCASSPWTSGSNIQYFGAGTRLSVL.

This clone occurred once. The chain employs TRBV19 and TRBJ2-7, with 10 bases fitting TRBD1. CDR1 and CDR2 (germline): LNHDA, SQIVND (reference sequence). The V segment lost 10 bases and the J segment 2 bases; nucleotides outside the gene matches: 11. The CDR3 sequence is 15 residues long. CDR3 protein: CATTQGQGRTYEQYF. In DNA, the CDR3 is TGTGCCACTACACAGGGACAGGGGCGTACCTACGAGCAGTACTTC.

The chain employs TRBV9 and TRBJ1-2, with D perhaps TRBD1 (5 bases). The V gene lost 0 bases and the J gene lost 1 base, with 13 bases spanning the gap. In germline, CDR1 is SGDLS, CDR2 YYNGEE. The CDR3 is 16 residues long. CDR3 loop: CASSVGAGSGNYGYTF. The CDR3 DNA sequence: TGTGCCAGCAGCGTAGGGGCAGGGAGTGGTAACTATGGCTACACCTTC.

DNA for the CDR3: TGTGCCAGCAGCTTAGGGGGAATCGGAAAAGCCATATATTTT. Translation: CASSLGGIGKAIYF. The J gene is TRBJ1-3, the V gene TRBV7-2; D is unclear. The CDR3 contains 14 residues. Germline CDR1 and CDR2: SGHTA and FQGNSA. With 1 base removed from V and 11 bases from J, the gap between germline ends came to 15 bases.

This chain links TRBV7-2 with TRBJ2-7; 8 bases map to TRBD1. Germline V gene data show CDR1 as SGHTA and CDR2 as FQGNSA. The trim removed 5 bases at V and 0 bases at J, leaving 3 bases unmatched. The CDR3 is made up of 14 amino acids. The CDR3 sequence is CASSPGQVSYEQYF. CDR3 nucleotides: TGTGCCAGCAGCCCGGGACAGGTCTCCTACGAGCAGTACTTC.

This clone was seen just once. The chain links TRBV5-6 to TRBJ2-1; 11 nucleotides match TRBD2. The CDR3 has 16 amino acids. J was trimmed by 7 bases and V by 1 base; bases with no gene match: 7. Looked up from germline, CDR1 is SGHDT and CDR2 is YYEEEE. The CDR3 region is CASSLSGTSGLNEQFF. DNA for the CDR3: TGTGCCAGCAGCTTGTCCGGGACTAGCGGTCTTAATGAGCAGTTCTTC.

This CDR3 is CASSKRPSVGVPNEKLFF. CDR3 DNA: TGTGCCAGCAGCAAACGGCCGTCCGTCGGGGTTCCAAATGAAAAACTGTTTTTT. J is TRBJ1-4 and V is TRBV7-9, with D hard to call. This CDR3 contains 18 residues. Trimming pared 5 bases from V and 5 bases from J, leaving 24 bases between. CDR1 and CDR2 (germline): SEHNR, FQNEAQ (reference sequence).

The count of this clone is one. The chain is built from TRBV28 and TRBJ1-2; D gene unclear. The CDR3 runs 12 residues. Germline V gene lookup returns CDR1 MDHEN and CDR2 SYDVKM. Between the trimmed V and J ends, which lost 6 bases and 7 bases, there was a span of 12 bases. CDR3 protein: CASSHTGIGYTF. The CDR3, as DNA: TGTGCCAGCAGCCACACGGGGATTGGCTACACCTTC.

This clone appeared a single time. The chain links TRBV5-1 to TRBJ1-5; D not resolved. The CDR3 is made up of 15 amino acids. The germline V gene has CDR1 SGHRS and CDR2 YFSETQ. Deletions cut 3 bases from V and 1 base from J, with 11 bases between. Written as DNA, the CDR3 is TGCGCCAGCAGCTCCGGACCCGGGAGCAATCAGCCCCAGCATTTT. Translated: CASSSGPGSNQPQHF.

V and J are TRBV5-4 and TRBJ2-5; D may match TRBD1 or TRBD2 (6 bases each). The CDR3 extends over 15 amino acids. Germline lookup yields CDR1 SGHNT and CDR2 YYREEE (reference sequence). V was clipped by 5 bases and J by 4 bases, with 18 bases between them. CDR3: CASRPRRGSTETQYF. The CDR3 bases are TGTGCCAGCAGGCCCCGGAGGGGGTCGACAGAGACCCAGTACTTC. Combining the CDR3 with reference TRBV5-4 and TRBJ2-5 gives the whole variable domain ETGVTQSPTHLIKTRGQQVTLRCSSQSGHNTVSWYQQALGQGPQFIFQYYREEENGRGNFPPRFSGLQFPNYSSELNVNALELDDSALYLCASRPRRGSTETQYFGPGTRLLVL.

As DNA, the CDR3 is TGCGCCAGCAGTCCTCCGGGACAGGTTTTACCCCAGCATTTT. Protein sequence: CASSPPGQVLPQHF. The chain employs TRBV23-1 and TRBJ1-5; 8 bases agree with TRBD1. TRBV23-1 is noted as an ORF with a role that remains uncertain. This CDR3 is built from 14 residues. The V gene end was trimmed by 4 bases and the J gene end by 10 bases; junction bases not matched to a gene: 9.

The chain is built from TRBV5-1 and TRBJ2-7, with D possibly matching TRBD1 (6 bases). The CDR3 sequence is 15 residues long. Trimming removed 0 bases at V and 3 bases at J, with 13 bases between. Germline assignment: CDR1 SGHRS and CDR2 YFSETQ. CDR3 DNA sequence: TGCGCCAGCAGCTTGGACACAGGGTCTGTCTACGAGCAGTACTTC. It encodes CASSLDTGSVYEQYF. The variable domain in full, with the rest retrieved from reference TRBV5-1 and TRBJ2-7, is KAGVTQTPRYLIKTRGQQVTLSCSPISGHRSVSWYQQTPGQGLQFLFEYFSETQRNKGNFPGRFSGRQFSNSRSEMNVSTLELGDSALYLCASSLDTGSVYEQYFGPGTRLTVT.

This chain joins TRBV18 and TRBJ1-3; D not certain. The germline V gene encodes CDR1 KGHSH and CDR2 LQKENI. V was trimmed by 5 bases and J by 0 bases, leaving 8 bases between them. The CDR3 is made up of 14 amino acids. CDR3 bases: TGTGCCAGCTCAGTGGAAAACTCTGGAAACACCATATATTTT. Protein: CASSVENSGNTIYF.

This chain joins TRBV6-6 and TRBJ2-7, with 8 nucleotides matching TRBD1. This CDR3 region has 13 residues. CDR1 and CDR2 (germline): MNHNY, SVGAGI (reference sequence). After removal of 6 bases from V and 3 bases from J, the junction contained 4 bases not matched to a gene. The CDR3 DNA reads as TGTGCCAGCAGATCGGACAGGGTCTACGAGCAGTACTTC. Translation: CASRSDRVYEQYF.

Only one count was recorded for this clone. The rearrangement joins TRBV19 to TRBJ1-5; possible D gene TRBD1, 5 bases. V was trimmed by 6 bases and J by 3 bases, leaving 15 bases between them. This CDR3 contains 15 residues. Germline V gene data show CDR1 as LNHDA and CDR2 as SQIVND (reference sequence). In DNA form, the CDR3 reads TGTGCCAGTAGCCGCCCCGCAGGGTCCAATCAGCCCCAGCATTTT. Protein: CASSRPAGSNQPQHF.